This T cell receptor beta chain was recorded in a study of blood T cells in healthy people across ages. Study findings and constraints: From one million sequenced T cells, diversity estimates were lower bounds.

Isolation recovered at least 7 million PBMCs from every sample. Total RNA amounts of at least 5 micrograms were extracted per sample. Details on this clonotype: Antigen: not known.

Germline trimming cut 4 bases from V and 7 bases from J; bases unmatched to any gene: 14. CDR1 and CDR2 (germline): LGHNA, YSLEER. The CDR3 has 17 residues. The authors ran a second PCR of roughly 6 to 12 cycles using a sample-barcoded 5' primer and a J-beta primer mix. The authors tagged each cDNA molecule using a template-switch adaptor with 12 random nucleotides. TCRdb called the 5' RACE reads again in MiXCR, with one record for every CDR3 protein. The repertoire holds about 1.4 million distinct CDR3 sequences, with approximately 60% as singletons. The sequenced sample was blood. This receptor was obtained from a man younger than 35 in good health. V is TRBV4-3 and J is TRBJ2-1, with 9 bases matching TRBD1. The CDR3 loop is CASSRAGNRGRVNEQFF. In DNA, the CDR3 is TGCGCCAGCAGCCGGGCAGGAAACAGGGGGCGGGTTAATGAGCAGTTCTTC.